Listed below are T cell receptor beta chains from one sample, sequenced in a study of control samples from healthy donors and cancer patients. Clones were sequenced by immunoSEQ multiplex PCR, and TCRdb holds only the in-frame ones, with some missing. The table includes about 94,000 clones, 70% to 90% detected once. Specimen: blood. These receptors were taken from a woman aged 45-65 years in good health. Each CDR3 is given with its conserved first and last residue. A D gene is named only where the DNA matches it firmly. The size entry is marked missing in some rows and otherwise reads once, few, many or a size class.

TGTGCCAGCAGTCGGAGCTGGCAGCAGAACACTGAAGCTTTCTTT CASSRSWQQNTEAFF TRBV7-8 . TRBJ1-1 15 .
TGTGCCAGTCTGGTCTTGCTTGGAAACACCATATATTTT CASLVLLGNTIYF TRBV2 . TRBJ1-3 13 .
TGTGCCAGCAGCCGCGCCGGGACAGGGAGCGAGCAGTACTTC CASSRAGTGSEQYF TRBV5-4 . TRBJ2-7 14 TRBD1
TGTGCCAGCTCACCACAAGGGTCGTCCGGACTAGCGGGGGTTCCCGGGGAGCTGTTTTTT CASSPQGSSGLAGVPGELFF TRBV18 . TRBJ2-2 20 TRBD2
TGTGCCAGCAGCCGGGACAGGCAAGAGACCCAGTACTTC CASSRDRQETQYF TRBV11-1 . TRBJ2-5 13 TRBD1
TGTGCCAGCAGTTTCGACAGGGCCTTAATCACCGGGGAGCTGTTTTTT CASSFDRALITGELFF TRBV6-5 . TRBJ2-2 16 TRBD1
TGTGCCAGCTCACCGAGAGTCGACAGGGGATCCTACGAGCAGTACTTC CASSPRVDRGSYEQYF TRBV18 . TRBJ2-7 16 TRBD1
TGTGCCAGCAGCCACCCCCGAGGGGACCAAGAGACCCAGTACTTC CASSHPRGDQETQYF TRBV3-1/TRBV3-2 . TRBJ2-5 15 .
TGTGCCAGCAGCTTAGTCGGGGGGAACACCGGGGAGCTGTTTTTT CASSLVGGNTGELFF TRBV7-8 . TRBJ2-2 15 .
TGTGCCAGCAGTTACCGACAGAGAATGAACACTGAAGCTTTCTTT CASSYRQRMNTEAFF TRBV13 . TRBJ1-1 15 .
TGTGCCAGCAGCTCAACAGGGGGCTCTAATGAAAAACTGTTTTTT CASSSTGGSNEKLFF TRBV7-2 . TRBJ1-4 15 TRBD1
TGTGCCAGCAGCAAAACCGGGACAGCCTACCAAGAGACCCAGTACTTC CASSKTGTAYQETQYF TRBV7-8 . TRBJ2-5 16 TRBD1
TGTGCCAGCAGTTTATCCCTTAGCAATCAGCCCCAGCATTTT CASSLSLSNQPQHF TRBV28 many TRBJ1-5 14 .
TGTGCCAGTAGGACCCCCGGACAGGGCCCTAATGAAAAACTGTTTTTT CASRTPGQGPNEKLFF TRBV19 . TRBJ1-4 16 TRBD1
TGTGCCAGCAGTATTGGCCTTCCCAAGGCCCTCCACTTT CASSIGLPKALHF TRBV2 few TRBJ1-6 13 .
TGCAGCGTTTGGGTTTTCGCCGGAAACACCATATATTTT CSVWVFAGNTIYF TRBV29-1 . TRBJ1-3 13 .
TGTGCCAGCAGTTACGGCAGGGGAATAGAGACCCAGTACTTC CASSYGRGIETQYF TRBV6-2/TRBV6-3 . TRBJ2-5 14 .
TGTGCCAGCTCACGCCGGGTCCTCCAGTCGGACACTGAAGCTTTCTTT CASSRRVLQSDTEAFF TRBV18 . TRBJ1-1 16 .